These T cell receptor beta chains were read from a single sample in a study of T cells in Graves' hyperthyroidism and ophthalmopathy. TCRdb processed the multiplex PCR reads anew with MiXCR; each CDR3 protein has one entry. The sample includes 800,000 or so distinct CDR3 sequences, 35% to 45% of them seen just once. The sample taken for sequencing was blood. The receptors were sampled from a young man with Graves' hyperthyroidism. Both conserved end residues are part of each CDR3. The D gene is left open where the match is weak. The size of a clone is reported for some rows only, either as once, few or many, or as a class for expanded clones.

>TRBV11-1|NA|TRBJ2-2|few
TGTGCCAGCAGCTCCAGCGCGGGCGGGGAGCTGTTTTTT
CASSSSAGGELFF
>TRBV20-1|NA|TRBJ2-2|NA
TGCAGTGCCGACAAGAACACCGGGGAGCTGTTTTTT
CSADKNTGELFF
>TRBV20-1|NA|TRBJ1-5|few
TGCAGTGCTAGTGGTCGGACCCCGAAAGGCAATCAGCCCCAGCATTTT
CSASGRTPKGNQPQHF
>TRBV7-8|TRBD1|TRBJ2-7|few
TGTGCCAGCAGCGGGACAGGCCCTACCTACGAGCAGTACTTC
CASSGTGPTYEQYF
>TRBV15|NA|TRBJ2-3|NA
TGTGCCACCAGCAGACGGAGGGAGGTTACAGATACGCAGTATTTT
CATSRRREVTDTQYF
>TRBV6-5|NA|TRBJ1-5|few
TGTGCCAGCAGTTCTACAATCAGTCAGCCCCAGCATTTT
CASSSTISQPQHF
>TRBV10-2|NA|TRBJ2-6|NA
TGCGCCAGCAGTGAGTCGAGATATGTGCAAACTGAAGCTTTC
CASSESRYVQTEAF
>TRBV7-9|TRBD1|TRBJ1-4|few
TGTGCCAGCAGCCCGGGGGACAGCTCAACTAATGAAAAACTGTTTTTT
CASSPGDSSTNEKLFF
>TRBV19|NA|TRBJ2-2|NA
TGTGCCAGTAGTACCTCCAGGGCTATTAACACCGGGGAGCTGTTTTTT
CASSTSRAINTGELFF
>TRBV2|NA|TRBJ2-2|once
TGTGCCAGCAGCCGCCTATTACTAGCTGGGGCCGGGGAGCTGTTTTTT
CASSRLLLAGAGELFF
>TRBV7-2|NA|TRBJ1-2|many
TGTGCCAGCAGCTTGGGGGCAGGAGGCTACACCTTC
CASSLGAGGYTF
>TRBV2|NA|TRBJ1-1|many
TGTGCCAGCAACGAAGGCGGATTATACACTGAAGCTTTCTTT
CASNEGGLYTEAFF
>TRBV6-1|NA|TRBJ2-7|few
TGTGCCAGCAGTTACGGTTCAGGGGTCGCCTACGAGCAGTACTTC
CASSYGSGVAYEQYF
>TRBV19|TRBD1|TRBJ2-7|NA
TGTGCCAGTAGTACACAGGGGACAGGGGGATACTACGAGCAGTACTTC
CASSTQGTGGYYEQYF
>TRBV29-1|NA|TRBJ1-3|NA
TGCAGCGTTGAGAGGCGGGACACCATATATTTT
CSVERRDTIYF
>TRBV6-5|NA|TRBJ2-5|NA
TGTGCCGGCAGTTACCAAGAAGGTGGGGTGCAGACCCAGTACTTC
CAGSYQEGGVQTQYF
>TRBV20-1|NA|TRBJ2-3|NA
TGCAGTGCCAACACGCCGGGACCGAACTCAGATACGCAGTATTTT
CSANTPGPNSDTQYF
>TRBV10-3|TRBD1|TRBJ1-1|many
TGTGCCATCAGCGGGACAGGCACTGAAGCTTTCTTT
CAISGTGTEAFF
>TRBV9|NA|TRBJ1-3|few
TGTGCCAGCAGCGTAGCTGGGACACTGGGAAACACCATATATTTT
CASSVAGTLGNTIYF
>TRBV7-6|TRBD2|TRBJ2-7|NA
TGTGCCAGCAGCGCCCCGGGAGGGCCGGATGAGCAGTACTTC
CASSAPGGPDEQYF
>TRBV20-1|TRBD2|TRBJ2-7|NA
TGCAGTGCTAGAGCCCCTAGCGGGAGGCGGGGATACGAGCAGTACTTC
CSARAPSGRRGYEQYF
>TRBV7-1|TRBD1|TRBJ2-1|NA
TGTGCCAGCAGGACAGGGAATGAGCAGTTCTTC
CASRTGNEQFF
>TRBV7-9|NA|TRBJ1-1|NA
TGTGCCAGCAGCGCGCTAGGTGAAGCTTTCTTT
CASSALGEAFF
>TRBV12-3/TRBV12-4|TRBD1|TRBJ1-1|few
TGTGCCAGCAGCCCAGGGGGGGGGGCCACTGAAGCTTTCTTT
CASSPGGGATEAFF
>TRBV10-3|NA|TRBJ2-6|once
TGTGCCATCAGAGTAGGGGGTTCTGGGGCCAACGTCCTGACTTTC
CAIRVGGSGANVLTF